These 21 T cell receptor beta chains were sequenced from one sample in a study of identical twins. TCRdb re-derived calls from the 5' RACE reads in MiXCR, one entry per CDR3 protein. The table includes 700,000 or so distinct CDR3 sequences, 8.6% detected once. This sample was shared with a second study, whose subject was yellow fever vaccine responses in identical twins.

Material for sequencing was PBMCs. These receptors originate from a woman in her late teens or twenties in good health.

There are many counts of this clonotype. The gene calls are TRBV3-1 and TRBJ2-7, with D perhaps TRBD1 or TRBD2 (5 bases each). The V and J ends lost 4 bases and 2 bases respectively, with 15 bases between them. CDR3 length equals 15 residues. Per germline, CDR1 LGHDT and CDR2 YNNKEL (reference sequence). The CDR3 DNA reads TGTGCCAGCAGCCGTCCCGGGACCAAGACCTACGAGCAGTACTTC. It translates to CASSRPGTKTYEQYF.

This rearrangement joins TRBV11-1 to TRBJ2-1; 12 positions match TRBD2. This CDR3 spans 18 amino acids. CDR1 is SGHAT and CDR2 is FQDESV in the germline V gene (reference sequence). The junction had 10 bases not matched to a gene; V was cut back by 2 bases and J by 5 bases. The CDR3 protein is CASSLSPLAGGPHNEQFF. CDR3 coding DNA: TGTGCCAGCAGCTTATCCCCCCTAGCGGGAGGGCCCCACAATGAGCAGTTCTTC.

This clonotype was seen a few times. CDR3 residues: CSVENSSGANVLTF. The CDR3 DNA follows: TGCAGCGTTGAAAACAGCTCTGGGGCCAACGTCCTGACTTTC. The rearrangement uses TRBV29-1 and TRBJ2-6; D uncertain. The CDR3 totals 14 residues. V lost 2 bases to trimming and J lost 0 bases, with 5 bases between them. Per germline, CDR1 SQVTM and CDR2 ANQGSEA.

Many counts were recorded for this clonotype. The rearrangement joins TRBV7-9 to TRBJ2-7, with TRBD2 matching over 9 bases. V lost 2 bases, J lost 4 bases, and 3 bases stayed unmatched. The CDR3 is made up of 14 amino acids. Germline CDR1 SEHNR, CDR2 FQNEAQ (reference sequence). CDR3 sequence reads: CASSLSSGIYEQYF. The CDR3 nucleotides are TGTGCCAGCAGCTTATCTAGCGGGATTTACGAGCAGTACTTC.

In this sample, this clonotype turned up many times. V gene TRBV9 combines with J gene TRBJ2-2; TRBD1 is a possible D gene (6 bases). V was pared by 2 bases and J by 5 bases, with 16 bases between. CDR3 length: 16 amino acids. Per germline, CDR1 SGDLS and CDR2 YYNGEE. For the CDR3, the DNA is TGTGCCAGCAGCGTGGGGGCAGGGGCCCGGACCGGGGAGCTGTTTTTT. This sequence encodes CASSVGAGARTGELFF. Supplemented by reference TRBV9 and TRBJ2-2, the full variable domain reads DSGVTQTPKHLITATGQRVTLRCSPRSGDLSVYWYQQSLDQGLQFLIQYYNGEERAKGNILERFSAQQFPDLHSELNLSSLELGDSALYFCASSVGAGARTGELFFGEGSRLTVL.

This clonotype was seen a handful of times. J is TRBJ1-2 and V is TRBV4-1; 8 positions agree with TRBD1. Germline CDR1 is MGHRA and CDR2 is YSYEKL. The CDR3 totals 16 residues. Trimming took 0 bases from V and 1 from J; bases not matched to a gene: 4. The CDR3 is CASSQDRTGINYGYTF. CDR3 nucleotides: TGCGCCAGCAGCCAAGATAGGACAGGGATTAACTATGGCTACACCTTC.

About this clonotype: Since the CDR3 does not end with the conserved phenylalanine or tryptophan, this likely comes from a read error. The limits of the CDR3 on the DNA are not certain, so only TCRdb's listed CDR3 is given. The CDR3 here is CASSQRTRLSS. V gene TRBV3-1 combines with J gene TRBJ2-4; no DNA check was done on the table's D call, TRBD1. Germline V lookup: CDR1 LGHDT, CDR2 YNNKEL (reference sequence). Including both end residues, the CDR3 is 11 amino acids long.

The V and J genes are TRBV27 and TRBJ2-1; 8 positions agree with TRBD2. The junction had 10 bases not matched to a gene; V was cut back by 5 bases and J by 7 bases. The CDR3 sequence is 15 residues long. Germline V CDR1 and CDR2: MNHEY, SMNVEV (reference sequence). The CDR3, as DNA: TGTGCCAGCAGTCCAGGGTCGAGACTAGCGAATGAGCAGTTCTTC. It codes for CASSPGSRLANEQFF.

This clonotype was seen repeatedly, ten times or more. This sequence joins TRBV28 and TRBJ1-5; D is perhaps TRBD1 (6 bases). Between the trimmed V and J ends, which lost 11 bases and 0 bases, there was a span of 14 bases. CDR3 length equals 14 residues. Germline CDR1 reads MDHEN; CDR2 reads SYDVKM. The CDR3 DNA sequence: TGTGCCGCCTGGGACATTTATAGCAATCAGCCCCAGCATTTT. This sequence encodes CAAWDIYSNQPQHF.

The V call is TRBV20-1, the J call TRBJ2-1; unclear D gene. The V end lost 6 bases, the J end lost 7 bases, and 19 bases lay between the germline ends. The CDR3 length is 14 residues. Germline V lookup: CDR1 DFQATT, CDR2 SNEGSKA (reference sequence). The CDR3 DNA follows: TGCAGTGCCGATCTAGTCGTAAAGGTGAATGAGCAGTTCTTC. Translated: CSADLVVKVNEQFF.

In its sample, this clonotype was seen many times. V usage is TRBV4-1 and J usage is TRBJ2-1; 9 bases align to TRBD2. Germline V gives CDR1 MGHRA, CDR2 YSYEKL. J was trimmed by 9 bases and V by 4 bases; bases with no gene match: 13. CDR3 size: 16 residues. This CDR3 reads CASSPPPSGGMGEQFF. The CDR3 nucleotides read TGCGCCAGCAGCCCCCCCCCGAGCGGGGGGATGGGTGAGCAGTTCTTC.

This clonotype was found many times. The chain is built from TRBV27 and TRBJ2-3; D ambiguous. This CDR3 has 12 amino acids. Germline assignment: CDR1 MNHEY and CDR2 SMNVEV (reference sequence). The V and J ends lost 5 bases and 1 base respectively, with 4 bases between them. In DNA, the CDR3 is TGTGCCAGCAGTAAGGGCACAGATACGCAGTATTTT. It encodes CASSKGTDTQYF.

This clonotype was detected many times. V usage is TRBV4-1 and J usage is TRBJ2-5, with D possibly being TRBD1 (5 bases). The V and J ends lost 1 base and 0 bases respectively, with 6 bases between them. The CDR3 runs to 14 residues. CDR1 and CDR2 from the germline V gene are MGHRA and YSYEKL. The CDR3 reads CASSQAGYQETQYF. The CDR3 DNA reads TGCGCCAGCAGCCAAGCAGGGTACCAAGAGACCCAGTACTTC.

This clonotype showed up just a few times. The V call is TRBV7-9, the J call TRBJ2-2; D gene ambiguous. The CDR3 runs to 13 residues. Germline V gene data show CDR1 as SEHNR and CDR2 as FQNEAQ (reference sequence). The ends were cut back, 1 base at V and 6 bases at J, with 6 bases in the middle. The CDR3 loop is CASSLGRSGELFF. In DNA, the CDR3 is TGTGCCAGCAGCTTAGGAAGGTCCGGGGAGCTGTTTTTT.

V usage is TRBV7-2 and J usage is TRBJ2-1, with 12 bases matching TRBD2. Unmatched junction bases numbered 4, after V lost 4 bases and J lost 6 bases. The CDR3 contains 15 residues. Germline CDR1 and CDR2: SGHTA and FQGNSA. The CDR3 spells CASSSTSGGSNEQFF. The DNA for the CDR3 is TGTGCCAGCAGCTCGACTAGCGGGGGAAGCAATGAGCAGTTCTTC.

The chain uses TRBV12-3 or TRBV12-4 and TRBJ1-5, with D unclear. The CDR3 loop spans 13 amino acids. The germline V and J ends were trimmed by 2 bases and 9 bases, with 11 bases remaining between them. CDR3 sequence (DNA): TGTGCCAGCAGTTTATTAGAGATTTCGCCCCAGCATTTT. It is translated as CASSLLEISPQHF.

The chain has TRBV4-1 and TRBJ2-3, with D possibly TRBD1 on 6 matching bases. V gave up 0 bases and J gave up 11 bases, with 12 bases separating them. In germline, CDR1 is MGHRA, CDR2 YSYEKL. The CDR3 consists of 13 residues. The CDR3 reads CASSQDTGLGQYF. Here the CDR3 DNA reads TGCGCCAGCAGCCAAGATACAGGGCTGGGGCAGTATTTT.

This clonotype was seen a few times. This chain uses TRBV15 with TRBJ1-3; D ambiguous. Germline V lookup: CDR1 LNHNV, CDR2 YYDKDF (reference sequence). V shed 1 base and J shed 0 bases, with 10 bases lying between them. CDR3 size: 16 residues. DNA for the CDR3: TGTGCCACCAGCAGAGGCGGACCTAGCTCTGGAAACACCATATATTTT. It is translated as CATSRGGPSSGNTIYF.

The CDR3 coding sequence is TGTGCCAGTAGATTGCGGGGTACCACCGGGGAGCTGTTTTTT. Protein: CASRLRGTTGELFF. The rearrangement uses TRBV19 and TRBJ2-2; a weak D match, TRBD2 (6 bases). CDR3 length: 14 amino acids. The germline V and J ends were trimmed by 6 bases and 4 bases, with 12 bases remaining between them. Germline V gene lookup returns CDR1 LNHDA and CDR2 SQIVND (reference sequence).

This clonotype appeared many times. This sequence joins TRBV27 and TRBJ1-1, with a tentative D call TRBD1 (6 bases). This CDR3 spans 13 amino acids. Germline lookup yields CDR1 MNHEY and CDR2 SMNVEV (reference sequence). The V and J ends lost 8 bases and 4 bases respectively, with 14 bases between them. CDR3 residues: CASSPPTGTEAFF. The CDR3 DNA follows: TGTGCCAGCTCTCCCCCGACAGGCACTGAAGCTTTCTTT.

This clonotype was seen only a few times. The rearrangement uses TRBV6-2 or TRBV6-3 and TRBJ2-7, with D uncertain. Germline values: CDR1 MNHEY, CDR2 SVGEGT. V was pared by 4 bases and J by 3 bases, with 13 bases between. The CDR3 has 14 residues. The CDR3 nucleotides read TGTGCCAGCAGTTCCCACACGACTCGCTACGAGCAGTACTTC. Its translation is CASSSHTTRYEQYF.